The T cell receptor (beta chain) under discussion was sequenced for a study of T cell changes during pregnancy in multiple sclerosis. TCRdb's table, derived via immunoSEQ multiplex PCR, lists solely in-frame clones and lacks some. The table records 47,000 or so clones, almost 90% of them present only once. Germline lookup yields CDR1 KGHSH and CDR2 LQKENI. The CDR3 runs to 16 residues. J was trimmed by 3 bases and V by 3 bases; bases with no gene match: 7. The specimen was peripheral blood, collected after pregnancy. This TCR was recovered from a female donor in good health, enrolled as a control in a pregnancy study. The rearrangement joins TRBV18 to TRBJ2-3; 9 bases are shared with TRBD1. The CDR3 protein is CASSPPGTGTTDTQYF. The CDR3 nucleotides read TGTGCCAGCTCACCCCCAGGGACAGGGACGACAGATACGCAGTATTTT.